The rows below give T cell receptor beta chains drawn from one sample of a study of T cell responses to AZD1222 COVID-19 vaccine. Data came from immunoSEQ multiplex PCR; TCRdb stores just in-frame clones and leaves some out. The sample has about 120,000 clones, approximately 91% seen once. Here the sequenced sample was peripheral blood, taken on day 0 of AZD1222 vaccination. These receptors were taken from an adult in good health. The CDR3 runs from the conserved cysteine through the conserved F or W. The order of the fields is J gene, D gene, V gene, CDR3 protein, CDR3 DNA. D genes are given only for firm matches.

>TRBJ1-1|.|TRBV19
CASTNTRNTEAFF
TGTGCCAGTACCAACACCCGGAACACTGAAGCTTTCTTT
>TRBJ1-2|TRBD1|TRBV12-3/TRBV12-4
CASLGQGENGYTF
TGTGCCAGTTTAGGGCAGGGGGAGAATGGCTACACCTTC
>TRBJ2-7|TRBD2|TRBV6-5
CASSHGGAGTYEQYF
TGTGCCAGCAGTCACGGGGGAGCGGGGACCTACGAGCAGTACTTC
>TRBJ2-1|.|TRBV7-2
CASSSGIGQIDEQFF
TGTGCCAGCAGCTCAGGAATAGGACAGATCGATGAGCAGTTCTTC
>TRBJ1-1|.|TRBV4-1
CASSQAGRARPEAFF
TGCGCCAGCAGCCAAGCTGGTCGGGCGAGACCTGAAGCTTTCTTT
>TRBJ1-1|.|TRBV12-3/TRBV12-4
CASSPGGEAFF
TGTGCCAGCAGTCCGGGGGGTGAAGCTTTCTTT
>TRBJ2-3|.|TRBV6-2/TRBV6-3
CASSYVGSGSDTQYF
TGTGCCAGCAGTTACGTGGGGTCTGGGTCAGATACGCAGTATTTT
>TRBJ1-2|.|TRBV5-1
CASSLGDVPGYGYTF
TGCGCCAGCAGCTTGGGGGACGTCCCGGGCTATGGCTACACCTTC
>TRBJ2-5|TRBD2|TRBV9
CASSTVGRALETQYF
TGTGCCAGCAGCACGGTGGGGAGGGCGCTGGAGACCCAGTACTTC
>TRBJ2-3|.|TRBV28
CASTPSGAIDTQYF
TGTGCCAGCACCCCATCGGGGGCGATAGATACGCAGTATTTT
>TRBJ1-5|.|TRBV7-9
CASSFGGTKKEPQHF
TGTGCCAGCAGCTTTGGCGGGACAAAGAAGGAGCCCCAGCATTTT
>TRBJ1-3|TRBD1|TRBV4-1
CASSQAGTGGGNTIYF
TGCGCCAGCAGCCAAGCCGGGACAGGGGGCGGAAACACCATATATTTT
>TRBJ2-7|.|TRBV6-5
CASSRLNYEQYF
TGTGCCAGCAGCCGACTTAATTACGAGCAGTACTTC
>TRBJ2-3|TRBD2|TRBV4-2
CASRLRLAGGPRDTQYF
TGTGCCAGCAGGCTGAGACTAGCGGGGGGGCCAAGAGATACGCAGTATTTT
>TRBJ2-5|TRBD1|TRBV19
CASTHSGTGEETQYF
TGTGCCAGTACCCACTCCGGGACAGGGGAAGAGACCCAGTACTTC